Following are 27 T cell receptor beta chains from one sample sequenced in a study of cytomegalovirus exposure and HLA in healthy donors. The protocol was immunoSEQ multiplex PCR, while the TCRdb copy is restricted to in-frame clones and leaves out a portion. The table includes 150,000 or so clones, approximately 89% detected once. Material for sequencing was PBMCs. The receptors come from a man younger than 30 in good health and CMV-seropositive.

CDR3 sequence (DNA): TGTGCCAGCAGCGAAACCGGGACACCAGATCAGCCCCAGCATTTT. It translates to CASSETGTPDQPQHF. The V gene is TRBV28, the J gene TRBJ1-5, with D tentatively TRBD1 (6 bases). CDR1 and CDR2 from the germline V gene are MDHEN and SYDVKM. CDR3 length: 15 residues. Trimming cost V 6 bases and J 5 bases, with 17 bases left between them.

This clone was seen once. The V gene is TRBV21-1, the J gene TRBJ1-2. TRBV21-1 is shown as a pseudogene. The CDR3 is made up of 13 amino acids. The CDR3, as DNA: TGTGCCACCCCTCAGCGTCATAACTATGGCTACACCTTC. It yields the protein CATPQRHNYGYTF.

The rearrangement joins TRBV7-2 to TRBJ2-3; D is perhaps TRBD2 (6 bases). This CDR3 has 15 amino acids. In germline, CDR1 is SGHTA, CDR2 FQGNSA. The germline V and J ends were trimmed by 7 bases and 0 bases, with 14 bases remaining between them. CDR3 DNA sequence: TGTGCCAGCACGTCCCCGGGAGCCAGCACAGATACGCAGTATTTT. Translation gives CASTSPGASTDTQYF.

The CDR3, as DNA: TGCGCCAGCAGCCAAGATCTGCCCGGGAGGGGCACTGAAGCTTTCTTT. The encoded protein is CASSQDLPGRGTEAFF. The rearrangement joins TRBV4-1 to TRBJ1-1; TRBD1 might be the D (5 bases). The ends were cut back, 0 bases at V and 4 bases at J, with 15 bases in the middle. The germline V gene has CDR1 MGHRA and CDR2 YSYEKL. The length of the CDR3 is 16 residues.

This chain links TRBV7-6 with TRBJ1-4, with TRBD1 matching over 8 bases. With 4 bases clipped from V and 7 bases from J, the junction kept 5 bases outside the gene matches. This CDR3 has 14 residues. CDR1 is SGHVS, CDR2 FNYEAQ, per germline. As DNA, the CDR3 is TGTGCCAGCAGCTCCAGACAGGGGAGTGAAAAACTGTTTTTT. This gives the protein CASSSRQGSEKLFF.

In this sample, this clone turned up once. V usage is TRBV18 and J usage is TRBJ2-7; 10 nucleotides align to TRBD1. With 6 bases clipped from V and 4 bases from J, the junction kept 6 bases outside the gene matches. The CDR3 is 14 amino acids. Germline values: CDR1 KGHSH, CDR2 LQKENI. For the CDR3, the DNA is TGTGCCAGCTCCCCGGACAGGGGGACTTACGAGCAGTACTTC. Amino acid sequence: CASSPDRGTYEQYF.

This rearrangement joins TRBV6-1 to TRBJ1-4; D unresolved. The CDR3 length is 14 residues. Trimming took 2 bases from V and 5 from J, leaving 9 bases between them. In germline, CDR1 is MNHNS, CDR2 SASEGT. This CDR3 reads CASSESGRNEKLFF. CDR3 DNA sequence: TGTGCCAGCAGTGAATCGGGTCGCAATGAAAAACTGTTTTTT.

V usage is TRBV9 and J usage is TRBJ1-2; 7 bases agree with TRBD1. In germline, CDR1 is SGDLS, CDR2 YYNGEE. The trim removed 4 bases at V and 4 bases at J, leaving 10 bases unmatched. The CDR3 consists of 15 residues. DNA of the CDR3: TGTGCCAGCAGCCATCCTGACAGGGCGGTCTATGGCTACACCTTC. As protein: CASSHPDRAVYGYTF.

The chain has TRBV28 and TRBJ2-2; 8 nucleotides align to TRBD1. There are 14 residues in the CDR3. Per germline, CDR1 MDHEN and CDR2 SYDVKM. Trimming cost V 4 bases and J 8 bases; bases outside gene matches: 6. The CDR3 DNA sequence: TGTGCCAGCAGTTCAGGGGGCGGTAGGGGGGAGCTGTTTTTT. It codes for CASSSGGGRGELFF.

This chain's CDR3 is CASSSGTGNTGELFF. In DNA, the CDR3 is TGTGCCAGCAGCTCCGGGACAGGGAACACCGGGGAGCTGTTTTTT. This rearrangement joins TRBV7-3 to TRBJ2-2; 8 bases match TRBD1. Trimming cost V 4 bases and J 1 base; bases outside gene matches: 2. There are 15 residues in the CDR3. The V gene's germline CDR1 is SGHTA and CDR2 FQGTGA. The variable domain in full, completed from reference TRBV7-3 and TRBJ2-2, reads GAGVSQTPSNKVTEKGKYVELRCDPISGHTALYWYRQSLGQGPEFLIYFQGTGAADDSGLPNDRFFAVRPEGSVSTLKIQRTERGDSAVYLCASSSGTGNTGELFFGEGSRLTVL.

The chain carries TRBV7-9 and TRBJ2-7; possibly TRBD2 for D (5 bases). Trimming cost V 2 bases and J 7 bases, with 15 bases left between them. CDR1 and CDR2 from the germline V gene are SEHNR and FQNEAQ (reference sequence). This CDR3 contains 14 residues. The CDR3 DNA is TGTGCCAGCAGCTTACCCCGCTTGTCGGGAGAGCAGTACTTC. Translation gives CASSLPRLSGEQYF. The full variable domain, completed using reference TRBV7-9 and TRBJ2-7, is DTGVSQNPRHKITKRGQNVTFRCDPISEHNRLYWYRQTLGQGPEFLTYFQNEAQLEKSRLLSDRFSAERPKGSFSTLEIQRTEQGDSAMYLCASSLPRLSGEQYFGPGTRLTVT.

This clone was seen many times. V and J are TRBV10-2 and TRBJ1-5, with 10 bases that match TRBD1. V lost 3 bases and J lost 7; bases outside the gene matches: 6. Germline V lookup: CDR1 WSHSY, CDR2 SAAADI. This CDR3 has 15 residues. The CDR3 spells CASSEYGTGVQPQHF. CDR3 DNA: TGCGCCAGCAGTGAATACGGGACAGGGGTACAGCCCCAGCATTTT.

This clone is a singleton in its sample. The gene calls are TRBV25-1 and TRBJ2-5; D may be TRBD2 (7 bases). In germline, CDR1 is MGHDK, CDR2 SYGVNS. The length of the CDR3 is 13 residues. Between the trimmed V and J ends, which lost 8 bases and 6 bases, there was a span of 16 bases. As DNA, the CDR3 is TGTGCCAGCCTTCGCGCGGGGGCGCAGACCCAGTACTTC. Its protein product is CASLRAGAQTQYF.

The V call is TRBV7-2, the J call TRBJ2-1; the match to TRBD2 covers 8 bases. In germline, CDR1 is SGHTA, CDR2 FQGNSA. CDR3 length: 16 amino acids. V dropped 4 bases and J dropped 3; count of bases not matched to a gene: 8. DNA of the CDR3: TGTGCCAGCAGCTCGAAAGCGGGGGCCAACTACAATGAGCAGTTCTTC. Protein sequence: CASSSKAGANYNEQFF.

The chain uses TRBV27 and TRBJ2-1; 7 bases line up with TRBD2. Per the germline V gene, CDR1 is MNHEY and CDR2 is SMNVEV (reference sequence). This CDR3 is built from 12 residues. V gave up 5 bases and J gave up 8 bases; unmatched junction bases: 3. This chain's CDR3 is CASSAAGDEQFF. CDR3 DNA sequence: TGTGCCAGCAGTGCGGCGGGAGATGAGCAGTTCTTC.

For the CDR3, the DNA is TGTGCCAGCAGCAGGCGGGGAATGAACACTGAAGCTTTCTTT. This encodes CASSRRGMNTEAFF. This chain uses TRBV5-6 with TRBJ1-1, with D unclear. This CDR3 spans 14 amino acids. CDR1 and CDR2 from the germline V gene are SGHDT and YYEEEE. Trimming took 4 bases from V and 0 from J, leaving 10 bases between them.

J is TRBJ1-1 and V is TRBV18; maybe TRBD1 (6 bases). Between the trimmed V and J ends, which lost 6 bases and 3 bases, there was a span of 11 bases. The CDR3 consists of 13 residues. Germline CDR1 KGHSH, CDR2 LQKENI. In DNA form, the CDR3 reads TGTGCCAGCTCGGTTGGGGGCGACACTGAAGCTTTCTTT. It translates to CASSVGGDTEAFF.

The J gene is TRBJ1-1, the V gene TRBV7-2, with D tentatively TRBD1 (6 bases). CDR1 is SGHTA and CDR2 is FQGNSA in the germline V gene. There are 16 residues in the CDR3. V was cut by 2 bases and J by 4 bases, with 17 bases left in between. CDR3 bases: TGTGCCAGCAGCTTACACCCTCCTCAGGGGAGCACTGAAGCTTTCTTT. This encodes CASSLHPPQGSTEAFF.

This chain links TRBV5-1 with TRBJ2-7, with a tentative D call TRBD1 (7 bases). This CDR3 has 16 amino acids. Germline assignment: CDR1 SGHRS and CDR2 YFSETQ. Trimming took 3 bases from V and 0 from J, leaving 16 bases between them. CDR3 coding DNA: TGCGCCAGCAGCTGGGGGGACAGTAAAAGCTCCTACGAGCAGTACTTC. Residues: CASSWGDSKSSYEQYF. Together with reference TRBV5-1 and TRBJ2-7, the CDR3 gives the full variable domain: KAGVTQTPRYLIKTRGQQVTLSCSPISGHRSVSWYQQTPGQGLQFLFEYFSETQRNKGNFPGRFSGRQFSNSRSEMNVSTLELGDSALYLCASSWGDSKSSYEQYFGPGTRLTVT.

This clone appeared a single time. The chain combines TRBV19 with TRBJ2-7, with 12 bases that match TRBD1. The V gene end was trimmed by 4 bases and the J gene end by 4 bases; junction bases not matched to a gene: 5. Germline V gene lookup returns CDR1 LNHDA and CDR2 SQIVND (reference sequence). The CDR3 runs 15 residues. The DNA for the CDR3 is TGTGCCAGTAGTACCGGGACAGGGGGCTGGTACGAGCAGTACTTC. Translated: CASSTGTGGWYEQYF.

The chain links TRBV28 to TRBJ1-2; 7 bases fit TRBD1. In germline, CDR1 is MDHEN, CDR2 SYDVKM. The CDR3 is 14 amino acids. V dropped 5 bases and J dropped 7; count of bases not matched to a gene: 10. CDR3 loop: CASSNPQGVGGYTF. DNA for the CDR3: TGTGCCAGCAGTAACCCGCAGGGGGTGGGTGGCTACACCTTC.

V usage is TRBV7-2 and J usage is TRBJ1-6, with 8 positions matching TRBD1. V shed 3 bases and J 10 bases; nucleotides not matched to a gene: 5. The CDR3 contains 14 residues. CDR1 SGHTA and CDR2 FQGNSA come from the germline V gene. For the CDR3, the DNA is TGTGCCAGCAGCTTCGGACAGGGTGGATCACCCCTCCACTTT. Its translation: CASSFGQGGSPLHF. Based on the CDR3 plus reference TRBV7-2 and TRBJ1-6, the full variable domain is GAGVSQSPSNKVTEKGKDVELRCDPISGHTALYWYRQSLGQGLEFLIYFQGNSAPDKSGLPSDRFSAERTGGSVSTLTIQRTQQEDSAVYLCASSFGQGGSPLHFGNGTRLTVT.

This sequence joins TRBV29-1 and TRBJ2-1; 11 nucleotides line up with TRBD2. The CDR3 is 14 residues long. Germline-derived CDR1 and CDR2 are SQVTM and ANQGSEA. Unmatched junction bases numbered 3, after V lost 4 bases and J lost 4 bases. In nucleotides, the CDR3 is TGCAGCGTTGCCCCTAGCGGGAGGTACAATGAGCAGTTCTTC. This translates into CSVAPSGRYNEQFF.

The gene calls are TRBV10-3 and TRBJ1-4, with TRBD1 as a possible D gene (6 bases). Germline V gives CDR1 ENHRY, CDR2 SYGVKD. This CDR3 has 15 residues. V was cut by 10 bases and J by 1 base, with 16 bases left in between. The CDR3, as DNA: TGTGCCACCAGGGGAGGGTCGGGAACTAATGAAAAACTGTTTTTT. Its protein product is CATRGGSGTNEKLFF.

The rearrangement links TRBV4-2 to TRBJ1-3; 7 bases line up with TRBD1. The CDR3 is 16 amino acids. Germline-derived CDR1 and CDR2 are LGHNA and YNFKEQ. The junction had 5 bases not matched to a gene; V was cut back by 1 base and J by 2 bases. The CDR3 nucleotides read TGTGCCAGCAGCCAAGTTATCAGGGGGACTGGAAACACCATATATTTT. Translated, it gives CASSQVIRGTGNTIYF.

This clone has only one observation. This chain uses TRBV18 with TRBJ1-2; maybe TRBD1 (6 bases). Germline CDR1 KGHSH, CDR2 LQKENI. V gave up 3 bases and J gave up 3 bases, with 8 bases separating them. The CDR3 loop spans 13 amino acids. This chain's CDR3 is CASSPQGHYGYTF. DNA of the CDR3: TGTGCCAGCTCACCGCAGGGGCACTATGGCTACACCTTC.

The chain couples TRBV7-2 to TRBJ2-5; no reliable D call. The CDR3 contains 12 residues. Trimming took 5 bases from V and 4 from J, leaving 8 bases between them. The germline V gene encodes CDR1 SGHTA and CDR2 FQGNSA. Written as DNA, the CDR3 is TGTGCCAGCAGCCCTCTTCGAGAGACCCAGTACTTC. It yields the protein CASSPLRETQYF.